There are a few counts of the clone carrying this T cell receptor (beta chain). Its antigen is currently unknown. The germline V gene encodes CDR1 SEHNR and CDR2 FQNEAQ (reference sequence). V lost 5 bases to trimming and J lost 3 bases, with 12 bases between them. The CDR3 is 14 amino acids. The data belong to a study of T-cell memory formation after mild COVID-19. Study results and limitations: Contracting CD4+ clones lay largely in CM and EM, with CD8+ ones residing in EMRA.

TCRdb processed the 5' RACE reads anew with MiXCR; each CDR3 protein has one entry. The sample contains approximately 490,000 distinct CDR3 sequences, roughly 22% of which appear only once. The sample comprised PBMCs or a T cell subset sorted from them (not recorded which). The clonotype was recovered from an adult woman who had mild COVID-19 (a few samples of this study predate the infection). Cell type and time point are not known. V usage is TRBV7-9 and J usage is TRBJ2-3; D unresolved. CDR3 sequence: CASSPLDGTDTQYF. DNA for the CDR3: TGTGCCAGCAGCCCGTTAGACGGTACAGATACGCAGTATTTT.